The 6 T cell receptor beta chains below all came from one sample that was sequenced in a study of CD8+ T cells in alopecia areata. cDNA serving as the sequencing template came from extracted, reverse transcribed RNA. Libraries were prepared by immunoSEQ multiplex PCR; TCRdb keeps only in-frame clonotypes and omits some of them. The sample shows about 110,000 clones, none of them appearing just once. The sample consisted of lesional skin. Every receptor here comes from a C3H/HeJ mouse with alopecia areata. MHC haplotype of the strain: H2-k.

With regard to this clone: Germline and genes: mouse. The read terminates 4 residues before the CDR3 end, so the remaining end is supplied by the germline J gene. The chain has TRBV13-2 and TRBJ2-7, with 13 positions matching TRBD2. This CDR3 has 15 amino acids. Germline CDR1 and CDR2: NNHNN and SYGAGS (reference sequence). After removal of 4 bases from V and 2 bases from J, the junction contained 3 bases not matched to a gene. The CDR3 protein is CASGTDWGGAYEQYF. The covered CDR3 bases are TGTGCCAGCGGTACGGACTGGGGGGGCGCCTAT.

This clone has more than one count but fewer than ten. Mouse gene names apply. The sequenced fragment ends 4 residues before the CDR3 boundary, so the rest is inferred from the germline J gene. The V call is TRBV13-2, the J call TRBJ1-4, with 12 bases that match TRBD1. This CDR3 spans 15 amino acids. The germline gives CDR1 NNHNN, CDR2 SYGAGS (reference sequence). The sequenced part of the CDR3 DNA is TGTGCCAGCGGTGAGGGACAGGGGGCAGGCGAA. This encodes CASGEGQGAGE. The complete CDR3 sequence is CASGEGQGAGERLFF.

About this clone itself: Genes and germline come from the mouse. Read coverage stops 4 residues before the CDR3 terminus; the germline J gene supplies the remainder. The V call is TRBV13-3, the J call TRBJ2-2, with TRBD2 matching over 9 bases. The CDR3 extends over 17 amino acids. The J segment lost 2 bases and the V segment lost 0 bases, leaving 5 bases of the junction unmatched. CDR1 and CDR2 (germline): NNHDY, SYVADS. This chain's CDR3 is CASSDVWDWVNTGQLYF. The sequenced CDR3 bases are TGTGCCAGCAGTGATGTGTGGGACTGGGTCAACACCGGG.

This clone has ten or more counts. Mouse gene names and germline throughout. From the germline J gene comes the end of the CDR3, since the read stops 4 residues before it. The J gene is TRBJ2-1, the V gene TRBV13-3; 7 bases map to TRBD2. The germline CDR1 and CDR2 sequences are NNHDY and SYVADS. Trimming at V came to 0 bases and at J to 3 bases, leaving 3 bases not matched to a gene. CDR3 length: 15 residues. The covered CDR3 bases are TGTGCCAGCAGTGATGCCTGGGGGTTCTATGCT. It translates to CASSDAWGFYA. The entire CDR3 reads CASSDAWGFYAEQFF.

Turning to this clone: Mouse gene names and germline throughout. The read is 4 residues too short to cover the CDR3 end, so that end is filled in from the germline J gene. The J gene is TRBJ2-5, the V gene TRBV5; D might be TRBD1 (5 bases). Germline CDR1 and CDR2: LGHNA and YNLKQL (reference sequence). V dropped 1 base and J dropped 2 bases, with 7 bases sitting between them. This CDR3 is built from 14 residues. The CDR3 reads CASSQGQSQDTQYF. The CDR3 bases that were read are TGTGCCAGCAGCCAAGGACAGTCCCAAGAC.

This clone was seen at least ten times. Germline and genes: mouse. The CDR3 end falls 4 residues outside the read, so it is completed with the germline J gene. The chain is built from TRBV13-3 and TRBJ2-1; the D gene is possibly TRBD1 (6 bases). Deletions cut 0 bases from V and 3 bases from J, with 10 bases between. The germline CDR1 and CDR2 sequences are NNHDY and SYVADS. The CDR3 is 15 residues long. Here the CDR3 reads CASSDAGTFYAEQFF. The CDR3 bases that were read are TGTGCCAGCAGTGATGCGGGGACATTCTATGCT.